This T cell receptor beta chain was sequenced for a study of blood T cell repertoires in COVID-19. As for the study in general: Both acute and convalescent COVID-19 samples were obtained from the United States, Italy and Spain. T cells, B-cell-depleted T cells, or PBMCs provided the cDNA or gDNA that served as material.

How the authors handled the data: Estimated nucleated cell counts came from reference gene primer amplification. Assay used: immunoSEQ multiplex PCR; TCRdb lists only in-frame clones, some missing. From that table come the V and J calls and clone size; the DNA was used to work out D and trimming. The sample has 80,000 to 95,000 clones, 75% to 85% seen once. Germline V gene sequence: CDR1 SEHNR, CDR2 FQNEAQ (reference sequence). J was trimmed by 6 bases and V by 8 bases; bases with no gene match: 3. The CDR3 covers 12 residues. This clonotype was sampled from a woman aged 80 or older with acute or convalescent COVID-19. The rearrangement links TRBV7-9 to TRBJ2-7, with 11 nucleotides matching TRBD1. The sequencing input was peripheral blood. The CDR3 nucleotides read TGTGCCAGCGGACAGGGGGCGGGCGAGCAGTACTTC. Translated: CASGQGAGEQYF. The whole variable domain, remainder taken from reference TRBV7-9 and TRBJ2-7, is DTGVSQNPRHKITKRGQNVTFRCDPISEHNRLYWYRQTLGQGPEFLTYFQNEAQLEKSRLLSDRFSAERPKGSFSTLEIQRTEQGDSAMYLCASGQGAGEQYFGPGTRLTVT.